This T cell receptor beta chain was observed in a study of blood T cells in healthy people across ages. Primed by a sample-barcoded 5' primer and a J-beta primer mix, a second PCR proceeded for roughly 7 to 12 cycles. TCRdb ran MiXCR on the 5' RACE reads and lists one entry per CDR3 protein. The profile shows some 790,000 distinct CDR3 sequences, 25% to 35% of them singletons. The sample holds many counts of this clonotype. Losses at the gene ends were 7 bases for V and 4 bases for J; bases not matched to a gene: 5. The CDR3 runs 14 residues. Germline CDR1 and CDR2: MNHNS and SASEGT. The V and J genes are TRBV6-1 and TRBJ2-7, with 12 bases aligning to TRBD2. The sample was blood. This TCR was recovered from a woman older than 75 in good health. The CDR3 spells CASTTSGGKYEQYF. The CDR3 nucleotides are TGTGCCAGCACCACTAGCGGGGGGAAGTACGAGCAGTACTTC.